This T cell receptor beta chain was found in a study of cytomegalovirus exposure and HLA in healthy donors. Study-wide background: A prior study identified 117 million unique TCR beta sequences from about 200 million T cells.

It was with 60 Vbeta and 13 Jbeta primers that the PCR ran. TCRdb keeps only in-frame clones here, not all; method: immunoSEQ multiplex PCR. The table records 97,000 or so clones, roughly a tenth of them present only once. Trimming took 6 bases from V and 1 from J, leaving 9 bases between them. The germline CDR1 and CDR2 sequences are MNHEY and SMNVEV (reference sequence). The CDR3 length is 14 residues. Sequenced material: PBMCs. The sequence was collected from a man aged 45-65 years in good health and CMV-seropositive. The gene calls are TRBV27 and TRBJ2-2; the D is unclear. CDR3 loop: CASSLNWNTGELFF. In DNA, the CDR3 is TGTGCCAGCAGCCTTAACTGGAACACCGGGGAGCTGTTTTTT.